A single sample gave rise to the 15 T cell receptor beta chains below, sequenced in a study of blood T cell repertoires in COVID-19. Assay: immunoSEQ multiplex PCR; the TCRdb copy retains only in-frame clones and omits some. The sample holds some 110,000 clones, 65% to 80% seen once. The sequencing input was peripheral blood. The receptors were gathered from a man aged 70 or older with acute or convalescent COVID-19.

The V gene is TRBV4-1, the J gene TRBJ2-7; TRBD1 agrees at 9 bases. Germline-derived CDR1 and CDR2 are MGHRA and YSYEKL. The length of the CDR3 is 15 residues. V trimming: 3 bases; J trimming: 3 bases; junction bases outside the gene matches: 6. The CDR3: CASSQARDRDYEQYF. The DNA for the CDR3 is TGCGCCAGCAGCCAGGCCCGGGACAGGGACTACGAGCAGTACTTC.

This clone appeared once. This rearrangement joins TRBV10-3 to TRBJ2-7; D gene ambiguous. V was clipped by 4 bases and J by 5 bases, with 9 bases between them. In germline, CDR1 is ENHRY, CDR2 SYGVKD. This CDR3 comprises 12 residues. CDR3 region: CAISGRPDEQYF. The CDR3 DNA sequence: TGTGCCATCAGTGGCAGGCCCGACGAGCAGTACTTC.

This sequence joins TRBV4-1 and TRBJ2-7; D is possibly TRBD1 (6 bases). CDR3 size: 15 residues. V gave up 1 base and J gave up 4 bases, with 14 bases separating them. Germline assignment: CDR1 MGHRA and CDR2 YSYEKL. CDR3 nucleotide sequence: TGCGCCAGCAGCCAAGTTGGGGGCGATGTGTACGAGCAGTACTTC. This sequence encodes CASSQVGGDVYEQYF.

This chain joins TRBV7-2 and TRBJ2-7, with a weak D call TRBD2 (5 bases). Germline loops: CDR1 SGHTA, CDR2 FQGNSA. The CDR3 length is 12 residues. Trimming shortened V by 1 base and J by 7 bases, and 8 bases separated the two germline ends. Here the CDR3 reads CASSLVRGEQYF. CDR3 DNA: TGTGCCAGCAGCTTAGTCCGCGGGGAGCAGTACTTC.

This chain joins TRBV6-2 or TRBV6-3 and TRBJ2-5; D is possibly TRBD2 (6 bases). The germline V and J ends were trimmed by 4 bases and 2 bases, with 11 bases remaining between them. Germline-derived CDR1 and CDR2 are MNHEY and SVGEGT. There are 14 residues in the CDR3. The CDR3 region is CASSLGGTQETQYF. CDR3 DNA: TGTGCCAGCAGTTTGGGGGGTACACAAGAGACCCAGTACTTC.

This rearrangement joins TRBV24-1 to TRBJ1-5; D is possibly TRBD1 (6 bases). Germline values: CDR1 KGHDR, CDR2 SFDVKD. V shed 3 bases and J shed 6 bases, with 11 bases lying between them. The length of the CDR3 is 14 residues. CDR3 nucleotide sequence: TGTGCCACCAGTGATCCACAGGGAACTCAGCCCCAGCATTTT. Its translation is CATSDPQGTQPQHF.

In this sample, this clone turned up a few times. The chain couples TRBV6-1 to TRBJ1-5; D is unresolved. This CDR3 contains 13 residues. In germline, CDR1 is MNHNS, CDR2 SASEGT. V gave up 2 bases and J gave up 5 bases, with 7 bases separating them. Written as DNA, the CDR3 is TGTGCCAGCAGTGAACCCACATATCAGCCCCAGCATTTT. Encoded protein: CASSEPTYQPQHF.

V usage is TRBV18 and J usage is TRBJ1-1, with D hard to call. Germline-derived CDR1 and CDR2 are KGHSH and LQKENI. The V gene lost 0 bases and the J gene lost 1 base, with 9 bases spanning the gap. The CDR3 length is 15 residues. CDR3 residues: CASSPPASANTEAFF. For the CDR3, the DNA is TGTGCCAGCTCACCACCCGCGTCCGCGAACACTGAAGCTTTCTTT.

This sequence joins TRBV5-6 and TRBJ2-3, with 10 bases that match TRBD2. V dropped 5 bases and J dropped 1; count of bases not matched to a gene: 4. Germline loops: CDR1 SGHDT, CDR2 YYEEEE. CDR3 length: 15 residues. As DNA, the CDR3 is TGTGCCAGCAGTTTAGCGGGAGGCGGCACAGATACGCAGTATTTT. Protein: CASSLAGGGTDTQYF.

This sequence joins TRBV2 and TRBJ2-7; 11 bases line up with TRBD2. The CDR3 covers 13 residues. Germline lookup yields CDR1 SNHLY and CDR2 FYNNEI. The V segment lost 6 bases and the J segment 3 bases; nucleotides outside the gene matches: 1. For the CDR3, the DNA is TGTGCCAGCAGGACTAGCGGGATCTACGAGCAGTACTTC. Translated, it gives CASRTSGIYEQYF.

A few counts support this clone. V gene TRBV6-6 combines with J gene TRBJ1-3; TRBD1 matches at 8 bases. Germline loops: CDR1 MNHNY, CDR2 SVGAGI (reference sequence). This CDR3 has 15 residues. Trimming cost V 6 bases and J 2 bases; bases outside gene matches: 6. CDR3 DNA sequence: TGTGCCAGCAGCCCAGGGGGCAGTGCTGGAAACACCATATATTTT. It translates to CASSPGGSAGNTIYF.

This sequence joins TRBV27 and TRBJ2-6, with 8 bases identical to TRBD1. CDR3 length: 19 residues. Unmatched junction bases numbered 10, after V lost 3 bases and J lost 0 bases. Germline CDR1 MNHEY, CDR2 SMNVEV (reference sequence). CDR3 residues: CASSLNMGQVSSGANVLTF. Written as DNA, the CDR3 is TGTGCCAGCAGTTTGAATATGGGACAGGTGTCCTCTGGGGCCAACGTCCTGACTTTC. The whole variable domain, filled in from reference TRBV27 and TRBJ2-6, reads EAQVTQNPRYLITVTGKKLTVTCSQNMNHEYMSWYRQDPGLGLRQIYYSMNVEVTDKGDVPEGYKVSRKEKRNFPLILESPSPNQTSLYFCASSLNMGQVSSGANVLTFGAGSRLTVL.

The chain links TRBV5-1 to TRBJ2-5; TRBD2 might be the D (8 bases). V was trimmed by 5 bases and J by 5 bases, leaving 19 bases between them. The CDR3 sequence is 15 residues long. Germline loops: CDR1 SGHRS, CDR2 YFSETQ. CDR3 in amino acids: CASRLPGLGGETQYF. Written as DNA, the CDR3 is TGCGCCAGCAGACTCCCGGGACTAGGGGGCGAGACCCAGTACTTC.

This chain joins TRBV6-5 and TRBJ1-1, with D uncertain. Trimming stripped 6 bases from V and 7 bases from J, with 15 bases between. CDR1 and CDR2 from the germline V gene are MNHEY and SVGAGI. CDR3 length: 13 residues. Here the CDR3 reads CASSVERVGEAFF. Here the CDR3 DNA reads TGTGCCAGCAGCGTAGAGAGGGTCGGTGAAGCTTTCTTT.

The chain combines TRBV12-5 with TRBJ1-1, with 7 nucleotides matching TRBD1. V dropped 1 base and J dropped 4; count of bases not matched to a gene: 6. The V gene's germline CDR1 is LGHNT and CDR2 FRNRAP. This CDR3 is 15 amino acids long. DNA of the CDR3: TGTGCTAGTGGTTTGGAGACAGGGTACGCCACTGAAGCTTTCTTT. Amino acids: CASGLETGYATEAFF.